This T cell receptor beta chain emerged from a study of cytomegalovirus exposure and HLA in healthy donors. Study-wide background: Unique TCRs numbering around 80 million, obtained from HLA-typed donors, made up an early data release. Points from the study as a whole: Most TCR sequences showed up rarely, but some public TCRs showed up in many donors.

13 Jbeta primers and 60 Vbeta primers were used for the PCR. Data came from immunoSEQ multiplex PCR; TCRdb stores just in-frame clones and leaves some out. The sample lists some 200,000 clones, 80% occurring once. The V gene's germline CDR1 is SEHNR and CDR2 FQNEAQ (reference sequence). CDR3 length: 16 residues. Trimming pared 3 bases from V and 5 bases from J, leaving 19 bases between. Remarks on this clone: Its matching antigen is unknown.

The chain uses TRBV7-9 and TRBJ1-1; a possible D gene is TRBD1 (5 bases). What was sequenced was PBMCs. The sequence was obtained from a boy aged 5-17 years in good health and CMV-seronegative. The CDR3: CASSLSRGGSRTEAFF. The CDR3 bases are TGTGCCAGCAGCTTGTCACGGGGGGGGTCGCGGACTGAAGCTTTCTTT.